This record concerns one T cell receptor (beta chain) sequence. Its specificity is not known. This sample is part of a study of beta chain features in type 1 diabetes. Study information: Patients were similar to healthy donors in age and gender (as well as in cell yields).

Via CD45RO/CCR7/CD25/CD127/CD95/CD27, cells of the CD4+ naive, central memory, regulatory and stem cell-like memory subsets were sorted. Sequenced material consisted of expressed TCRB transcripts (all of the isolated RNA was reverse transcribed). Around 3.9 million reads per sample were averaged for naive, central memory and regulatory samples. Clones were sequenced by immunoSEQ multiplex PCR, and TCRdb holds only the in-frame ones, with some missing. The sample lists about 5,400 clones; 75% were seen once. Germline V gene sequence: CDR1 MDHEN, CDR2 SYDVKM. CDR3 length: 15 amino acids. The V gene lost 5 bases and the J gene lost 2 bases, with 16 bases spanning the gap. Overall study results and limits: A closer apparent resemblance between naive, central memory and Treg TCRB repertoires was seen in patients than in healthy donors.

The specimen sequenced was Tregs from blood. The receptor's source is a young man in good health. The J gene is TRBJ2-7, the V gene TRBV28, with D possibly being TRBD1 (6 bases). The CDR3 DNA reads TGTGCCAGCAGTCTCCTGGGGGCGGGCACCTACGAGCAGTACTTC. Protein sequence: CASSLLGAGTYEQYF.